This T cell receptor beta chain was sequenced during a study of blood T cell repertoires in COVID-19. Study overall: Acute-phase and convalescent COVID-19 samples originated in the United States, Italy and Spain. From T cells, B-cell-depleted T cells, or PBMCs came the material, which was cDNA or gDNA.

Source study methods: Using reference gene primer amplification, nucleated cell counts were estimated. Here immunoSEQ multiplex PCR was the method, and the copy in TCRdb shows in-frame clones only, minus some. For V, J and clone size, that table is used; D and trimming come from the DNA. Here the sample spans about 98,000 clones, approximately 80% being singletons. This clone was picked up one time. The sequenced sample was peripheral blood. This clonotype was sampled from a man aged 70 or older with active or convalescent COVID-19.

CDR3 nucleotides: TGTGCCAGCAGCCCCCAGGGACAGACTAACTATGGCTACACCTTC. Its protein product is CASSPQGQTNYGYTF. This sequence joins TRBV5-6 and TRBJ1-2, with 7 bases matching TRBD1. Losses at the gene ends were 4 bases for V and 0 bases for J; bases not matched to a gene: 6. Germline loops: CDR1 SGHDT, CDR2 YYEEEE. This CDR3 is 15 amino acids long.